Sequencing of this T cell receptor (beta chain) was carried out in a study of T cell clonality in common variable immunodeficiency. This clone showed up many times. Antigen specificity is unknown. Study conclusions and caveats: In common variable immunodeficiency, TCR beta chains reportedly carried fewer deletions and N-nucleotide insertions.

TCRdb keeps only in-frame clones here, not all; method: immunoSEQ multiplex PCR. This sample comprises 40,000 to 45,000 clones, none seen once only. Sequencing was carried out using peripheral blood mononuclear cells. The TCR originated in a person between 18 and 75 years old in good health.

The part of the CDR3 DNA that was read is TGTGCCAGTAGTCCCCTTATCCTTGCGGGGGGGAACACCGGGGAG. Translation gives CASSPLILAGGNTGE. The CDR3 as a whole reads CASSPLILAGGNTGELFF. The rearrangement joins TRBV19 to TRBJ2-2; 8 nucleotides line up with TRBD2. With the read ending 3 residues before the CDR3 end, the germline J gene is used to fill in that end. Losses at the gene ends were 5 bases for V and 1 base for J; bases not matched to a gene: 12. There are 18 residues in the CDR3. Germline-derived CDR1 and CDR2 are LNHDA and SQIVND (reference sequence).